The rows below give T cell receptor beta chains drawn from one sample of a study of T-cell memory formation after mild COVID-19. MiXCR, run by TCRdb on the 5' RACE reads, gives a single entry per CDR3 protein. This table holds about 620,000 distinct CDR3 sequences, around 17% found once. The sample taken for sequencing was PBMCs or a T cell subset sorted from them (not recorded which). These TCRs come from an adult woman who had mild COVID-19 (a few samples of this study predate the infection). Cell type and time point are not known. Both conserved end residues are part of each CDR3. Fields, in order: J gene, clone size, D gene, V gene, CDR3 DNA, CDR3 protein. D genes are given only for firm matches. Where a row states a size, it is once, few, many or the class of an expanded clone; other rows omit it.

J: TRBJ2-7
size: .
D: .
V: TRBV11-2
DNA: TGTGCCAGCAGCCCAGGGGCGTTCCCCCTCTACGAGCAGTACTTC
CDR3: CASSPGAFPLYEQYF

J: TRBJ2-5
size: few
D: TRBD2
V: TRBV6-6
DNA: TGTGCCAGCAGTTACGGTCTAGCGGGGAAAGAGACCCAGTACTTC
CDR3: CASSYGLAGKETQYF

J: TRBJ2-2
size: few
D: .
V: TRBV15
DNA: TGTGCCACCGGGGACTTCGCGAACACCGGGGAGCTGTTTTTT
CDR3: CATGDFANTGELFF

J: TRBJ1-2
size: .
D: .
V: TRBV25-1
DNA: TGTGCCAGCAGTGAAATTGAAGATTATGGCTACACCTTC
CDR3: CASSEIEDYGYTF

J: TRBJ1-2
size: few
D: .
V: TRBV5-1
DNA: TGCGCCAGCAGCGACCACGTCTATGGCTACACCTTC
CDR3: CASSDHVYGYTF

J: TRBJ2-7
size: few
D: TRBD2
V: TRBV19
DNA: TGTGCCAGTAGTATAGAGGGGGCGGGAGGACCCTACGAGCAGTACTTC
CDR3: CASSIEGAGGPYEQYF

J: TRBJ2-1
size: few
D: TRBD2
V: TRBV4-2
DNA: TGTGCCAGCAGCCAATACCTCGGGAGGGCCGGGGACAATGAGCAGTTCTTC
CDR3: CASSQYLGRAGDNEQFF

J: TRBJ1-5
size: .
D: .
V: TRBV12-3/TRBV12-4
DNA: TGTGCCAGCAGTTTAAGGAGCAATCAGCCCCAGCATTTT
CDR3: CASSLRSNQPQHF

J: TRBJ2-7
size: .
D: .
V: TRBV5-1
DNA: TGCGCCAGCAGCTTGGCCGTAGGGGAATCGGGCTACGAGCAGTACTTC
CDR3: CASSLAVGESGYEQYF

J: TRBJ1-6
size: .
D: .
V: TRBV6-1
DNA: TGTGCCAGCAGGGAACTTCGTGGAATTGGGTATAATTCACCCCTCCACTTT
CDR3: CASRELRGIGYNSPLHF

J: TRBJ1-5
size: .
D: .
V: TRBV20-1
DNA: TGCAGTGCTAGACAGGGGCTGGATCAGCCCCAGCATTTT
CDR3: CSARQGLDQPQHF

J: TRBJ2-5
size: .
D: .
V: TRBV29-1
DNA: TGCAGCGTTGAAGACCTAGGCGTGCCAGAGCAAGAGACCCAGTACTTC
CDR3: CSVEDLGVPEQETQYF

J: TRBJ2-7
size: few
D: TRBD2
V: TRBV7-9
DNA: TGTGCCAGCAGCTTCATCGGACTAGACGACGAGCAGTACTTC
CDR3: CASSFIGLDDEQYF

J: TRBJ2-3
size: .
D: .
V: TRBV7-6
DNA: TGTGCCAGCAGCCCTCGGGTAGGGACAGATACGCAGTATTTT
CDR3: CASSPRVGTDTQYF

J: TRBJ2-1
size: few
D: .
V: TRBV12-3/TRBV12-4
DNA: TGTGCCAGCAGTATTCCGAGTGAGCAGTTCTTC
CDR3: CASSIPSEQFF

J: TRBJ2-3
size: .
D: .
V: TRBV24-1
DNA: TGTGCCACCGCCCGGGCGGGGAGCGGGACAGATACGCAGTATTTT
CDR3: CATARAGSGTDTQYF

J: TRBJ1-1
size: .
D: .
V: TRBV29-1
DNA: TGCAGCGGGATCAGGGGTGGAACTGAAGCTTTCTTT
CDR3: CSGIRGGTEAFF

J: TRBJ1-1
size: .
D: .
V: TRBV16
DNA: TGTGCCAGCAGCCAATCCGGAGATACAGCTTTCTTT
CDR3: CASSQSGDTAFF

J: TRBJ2-3
size: few
D: .
V: TRBV30
DNA: TGTGCCTGGGGGTTCACAGATACGCAGTATTTT
CDR3: CAWGFTDTQYF

J: TRBJ2-1
size: .
D: TRBD2
V: TRBV6-5
DNA: TGTGCCAGCAGTCCCAAGACTAGCGCCTTGAGCTCCTACAATGAGCAGTTCTTC
CDR3: CASSPKTSALSSYNEQFF

J: TRBJ2-7
size: few
D: .
V: TRBV3-1
DNA: TGTGCCAGCAGCCAAGCCGGGACTTTATCCTACGAGCAGTACTTC
CDR3: CASSQAGTLSYEQYF

J: TRBJ2-7
size: .
D: TRBD1
V: TRBV19
DNA: TGTGCCAGTACCCGGGACAGGGGAGGAGAGCAGTACTTC
CDR3: CASTRDRGGEQYF

J: TRBJ2-7
size: few
D: TRBD2
V: TRBV5-1
DNA: TGCGCCAGCAGCTTGGGACTAGCGGTAACCAGCTACGAGCAGTACTTC
CDR3: CASSLGLAVTSYEQYF

J: TRBJ2-7
size: many
D: .
V: TRBV25-1
DNA: TGTGCCAGCAGTGCGGCAGGCTACGAGCAGTACTTC
CDR3: CASSAAGYEQYF

J: TRBJ2-1
size: many
D: TRBD1
V: TRBV12-3/TRBV12-4
DNA: TGTGCCAGCAGTTTATTCTCGGGACAGGCCTACAATGAGCAGTTCTTC
CDR3: CASSLFSGQAYNEQFF

J: TRBJ2-5
size: .
D: TRBD2
V: TRBV5-4
DNA: TGTGCCAGCAGCCTCGGGACTAGCGGGGGGGCGGAGACCCAGTACTTC
CDR3: CASSLGTSGGAETQYF

J: TRBJ1-1
size: .
D: TRBD1
V: TRBV6-6
DNA: TGTGCCAGCAACCACAGGGGTAACACTGAAGCTTTCTTT
CDR3: CASNHRGNTEAFF

J: TRBJ2-1
size: .
D: TRBD2
V: TRBV6-1
DNA: TGTGCCAGCAGTGCCGAGCGTGGCGGGAGCTACAATGAGCAGTTCTTC
CDR3: CASSAERGGSYNEQFF

J: TRBJ2-6
size: few
D: .
V: TRBV20-1
DNA: TGCAGTGCTAGGGTTGAGGCAGGCTCCTACTCTGGGGCCAACGTCCTGACTTTC
CDR3: CSARVEAGSYSGANVLTF

J: TRBJ2-1
size: few
D: TRBD2
V: TRBV27
DNA: TGTGCCAGCAGTTTATCTGGGGGACTAGCGGGGCGGAATGAGCAGTTCTTC
CDR3: CASSLSGGLAGRNEQFF

J: TRBJ1-2
size: .
D: .
V: TRBV6-5
DNA: TGTGCCAGCAGTTACCGAGGACGGACAATTTTC
CDR3: CASSYRGRTIF

J: TRBJ2-1
size: few
D: .
V: TRBV7-3
DNA: TGTGCCAGCAGCTTAGGTACCGGGACCATCCACAATGAGCAGTTCTTC
CDR3: CASSLGTGTIHNEQFF

J: TRBJ1-4
size: few
D: .
V: TRBV5-1
DNA: TGCGCCAGCAGCTTGATTCCCAGGGACGATGAAAAACTGTTTTTT
CDR3: CASSLIPRDDEKLFF

J: TRBJ1-3
size: .
D: TRBD1
V: TRBV12-3/TRBV12-4
DNA: TGTGCCACCATGGGCAGGGGGTCCGGAAACACCATATATTTT
CDR3: CATMGRGSGNTIYF

J: TRBJ2-3
size: few
D: TRBD2
V: TRBV7-3
DNA: TGTGCCAGCAGCCAGGCGGGGGGGCCGGCGGATACGCAGTATTTT
CDR3: CASSQAGGPADTQYF

J: TRBJ2-1
size: few
D: .
V: TRBV30
DNA: TGTGCCTGGAAGAAACCTGTCTCCTACAATGAGCAGTTCTTC
CDR3: CAWKKPVSYNEQFF

J: TRBJ2-3
size: few
D: TRBD2
V: TRBV14
DNA: TGTGCCAGCAGCCGTGGACTAGCGGCGACAGATACGCAGTATTTT
CDR3: CASSRGLAATDTQYF

J: TRBJ2-3
size: .
D: TRBD2
V: TRBV4-2
DNA: TGTGCCAGCAGCCAAGCGGGAGGGCCCTCGAATACGCAGTATTTT
CDR3: CASSQAGGPSNTQYF

J: TRBJ2-7
size: .
D: TRBD2
V: TRBV4-3
DNA: TGCGCCAGCAGCCAAGATGGACTAGCGGGCTCCTACGAGCAGTACTTC
CDR3: CASSQDGLAGSYEQYF

J: TRBJ2-5
size: few
D: TRBD2
V: TRBV7-9
DNA: TGTGCCAGCAGCGTTGGACTAGCGGGAGAGAATCGGCAAGAGACCCAGTACTTC
CDR3: CASSVGLAGENRQETQYF

J: TRBJ2-5
size: once
D: TRBD1
V: TRBV4-1
DNA: TGCGCCAGCAGCCAACCACAGGGGGCCCAGTCTTGGGAGACCCAGTACTTC
CDR3: CASSQPQGAQSWETQYF

J: TRBJ1-1
size: .
D: TRBD1
V: TRBV29-1
DNA: TGCAGCGTCAGCCCTCTGACAGGGACCGAAGCTTTCTTT
CDR3: CSVSPLTGTEAFF

J: TRBJ2-7
size: .
D: TRBD2
V: TRBV20-1
DNA: TGCAGTGCCTTCGGACTAGCGGAGCTCTCCTACGAGCAGTACTTC
CDR3: CSAFGLAELSYEQYF